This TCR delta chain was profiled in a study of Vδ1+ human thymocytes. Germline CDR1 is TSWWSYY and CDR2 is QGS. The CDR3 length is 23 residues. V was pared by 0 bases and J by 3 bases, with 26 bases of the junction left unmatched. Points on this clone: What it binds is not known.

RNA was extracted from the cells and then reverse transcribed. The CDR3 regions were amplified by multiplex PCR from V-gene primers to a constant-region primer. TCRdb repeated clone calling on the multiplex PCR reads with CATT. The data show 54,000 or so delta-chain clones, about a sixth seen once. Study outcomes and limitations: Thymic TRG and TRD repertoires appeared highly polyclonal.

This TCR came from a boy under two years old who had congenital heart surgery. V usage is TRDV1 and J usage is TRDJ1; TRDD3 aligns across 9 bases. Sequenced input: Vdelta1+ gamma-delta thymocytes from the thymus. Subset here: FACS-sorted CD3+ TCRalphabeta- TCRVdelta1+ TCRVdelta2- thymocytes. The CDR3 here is CALGELGGRLPPYWGTYADKLIF. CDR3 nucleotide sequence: TGTGCTCTTGGGGAACTTGGGGGGCGGCTTCCCCCGTACTGGGGGACTTATGCCGATAAACTCATCTTT.